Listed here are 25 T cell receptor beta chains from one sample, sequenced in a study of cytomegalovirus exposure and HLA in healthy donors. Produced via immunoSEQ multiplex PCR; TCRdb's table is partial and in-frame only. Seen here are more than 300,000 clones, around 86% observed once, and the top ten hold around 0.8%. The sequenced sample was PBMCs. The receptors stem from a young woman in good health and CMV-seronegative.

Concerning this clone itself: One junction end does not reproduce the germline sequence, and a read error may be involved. The CDR3 here is CASSEISGRAVF. Written as DNA, the CDR3 is TGCGCCAGCAGTGAAATTAGCGGGAGGGCTGTCTTC. The chain recombines TRBV10-2 with TRBJ2-7; 11 bases match TRBD2. Per the germline V gene, CDR1 is WSHSY and CDR2 is SAAADI. The CDR3 length is 12 residues.

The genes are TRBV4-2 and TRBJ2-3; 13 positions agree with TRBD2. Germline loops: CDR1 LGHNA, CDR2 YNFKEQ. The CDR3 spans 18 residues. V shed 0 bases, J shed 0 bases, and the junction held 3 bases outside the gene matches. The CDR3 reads CASSQEGTSGASTDTQYF. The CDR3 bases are TGTGCCAGCAGCCAAGAGGGGACTAGCGGGGCTAGCACAGATACGCAGTATTTT.

CDR3 sequence reads: CASSPPFWRPYGYTF. Here the CDR3 DNA reads TGTGCCAGCTCACCACCGTTTTGGAGGCCCTATGGCTACACCTTC. The chain uses TRBV18 and TRBJ1-2, with D hard to call. Germline loops: CDR1 KGHSH, CDR2 LQKENI. The CDR3 covers 15 residues. With 0 bases removed from V and 4 bases from J, the gap between germline ends came to 12 bases.

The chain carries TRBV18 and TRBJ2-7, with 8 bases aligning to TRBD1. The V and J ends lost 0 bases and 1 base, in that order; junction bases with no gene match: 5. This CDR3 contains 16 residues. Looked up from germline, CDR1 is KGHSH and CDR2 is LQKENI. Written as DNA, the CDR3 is TGTGCCAGCTCACCACCGTCACAGGGGGTGTCCTACGAGCAGTACTTC. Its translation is CASSPPSQGVSYEQYF.

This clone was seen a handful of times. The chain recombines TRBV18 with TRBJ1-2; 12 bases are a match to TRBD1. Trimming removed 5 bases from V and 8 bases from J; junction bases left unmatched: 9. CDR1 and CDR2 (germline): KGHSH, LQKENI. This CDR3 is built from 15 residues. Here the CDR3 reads CASSTRDRGREGYTF. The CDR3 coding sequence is TGTGCCAGCTCAACCCGGGACAGGGGGCGCGAGGGCTACACCTTC.

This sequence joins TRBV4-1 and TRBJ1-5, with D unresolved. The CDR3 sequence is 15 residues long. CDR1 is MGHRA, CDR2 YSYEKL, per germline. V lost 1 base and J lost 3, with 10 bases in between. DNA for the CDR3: TGCGCCAGCAGCCAAGTTCCGCAGGCCAATCAGCCCCAGCATTTT. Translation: CASSQVPQANQPQHF.

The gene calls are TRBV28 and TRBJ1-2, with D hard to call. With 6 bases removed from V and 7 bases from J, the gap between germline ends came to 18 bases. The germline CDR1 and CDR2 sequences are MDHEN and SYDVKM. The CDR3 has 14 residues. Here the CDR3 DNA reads TGTGCCAGCAGAGAGAACGGGGAGACCGCTGGCTACACCTTC. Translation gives CASRENGETAGYTF.

The CDR3, as DNA: TGCGCCAGCAGCCTTAGACTGGAAAGCACAGATACGCAGTATTTT. Encoded protein: CASSLRLESTDTQYF. The chain has TRBV5-1 and TRBJ2-3, with D unclear. CDR1 is SGHRS and CDR2 is YFSETQ in the germline V gene. With 4 bases removed from V and 0 bases from J, the gap between germline ends came to 12 bases. The CDR3 is 15 residues long.

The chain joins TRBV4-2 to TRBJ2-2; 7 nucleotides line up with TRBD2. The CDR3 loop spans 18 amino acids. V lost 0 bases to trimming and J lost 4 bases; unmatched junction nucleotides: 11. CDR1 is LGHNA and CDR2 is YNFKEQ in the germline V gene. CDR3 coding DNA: TGTGCCAGCAGCCAAGAAGAGGAAGCGGGAATAATCACCGGGGAGCTGTTTTTT. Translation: CASSQEEEAGIITGELFF.

The CDR3 DNA sequence: TGTGCCAGCAGCTCAGCGGTCCAGGGGGCTTATAGCAATCAGCCCCAGCATTTT. Its translation: CASSSAVQGAYSNQPQHF. The chain joins TRBV5-5 to TRBJ1-5; 8 bases are shared with TRBD1. Germline loops: CDR1 SGHKS, CDR2 YYEKEE (reference sequence). J gave up 0 bases and V 3 bases, and 11 bases lay outside the gene matches. The CDR3 length is 18 residues.

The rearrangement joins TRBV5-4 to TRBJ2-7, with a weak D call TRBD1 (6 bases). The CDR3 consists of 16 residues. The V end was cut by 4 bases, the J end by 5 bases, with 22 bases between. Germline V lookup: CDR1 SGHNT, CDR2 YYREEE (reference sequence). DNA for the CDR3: TGTGCCAGCAGCCCCGGTGTGGGGGCCGGGATCCACGAGCAGTACTTC. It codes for CASSPGVGAGIHEQYF.

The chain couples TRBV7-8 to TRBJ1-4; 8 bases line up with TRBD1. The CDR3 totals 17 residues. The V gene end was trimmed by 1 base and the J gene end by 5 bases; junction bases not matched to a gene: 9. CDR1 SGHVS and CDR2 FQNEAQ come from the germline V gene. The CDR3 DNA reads TGTGCCAGCAGCTTAGGGACAGGGTTAAGGAGGAATGAAAAACTGTTTTTT. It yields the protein CASSLGTGLRRNEKLFF. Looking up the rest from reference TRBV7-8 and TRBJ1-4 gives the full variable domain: GAGVSQSPRYKVAKRGQDVALRCDPISGHVSLFWYQQALGQGPEFLTYFQNEAQLDKSGLPSDRFFAERPEGSVSTLKIQRTQQEDSAVYLCASSLGTGLRRNEKLFFGSGTQLSVL.

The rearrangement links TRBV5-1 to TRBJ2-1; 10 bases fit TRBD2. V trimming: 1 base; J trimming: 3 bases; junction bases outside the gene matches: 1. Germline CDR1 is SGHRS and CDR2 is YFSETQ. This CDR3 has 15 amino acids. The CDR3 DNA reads TGCGCCAGCAGCTTGCCTAGCGGGGGCTACAATGAGCAGTTCTTC. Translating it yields CASSLPSGGYNEQFF.

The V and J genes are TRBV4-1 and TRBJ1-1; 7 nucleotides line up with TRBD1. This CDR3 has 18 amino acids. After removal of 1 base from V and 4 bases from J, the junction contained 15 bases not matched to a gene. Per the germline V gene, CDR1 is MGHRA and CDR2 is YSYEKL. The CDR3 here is CASSQGGPSGGGSTEAFF. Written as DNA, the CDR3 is TGCGCCAGCAGCCAAGGAGGTCCGTCAGGGGGTGGGAGCACTGAAGCTTTCTTT.

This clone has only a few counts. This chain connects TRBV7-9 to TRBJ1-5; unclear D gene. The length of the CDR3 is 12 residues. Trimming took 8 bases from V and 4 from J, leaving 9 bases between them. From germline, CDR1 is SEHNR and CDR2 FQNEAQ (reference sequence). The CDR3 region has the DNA TGTGCCAGCCGTAGAGAAAATCAGCCCCAGCATTTT. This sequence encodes CASRRENQPQHF.

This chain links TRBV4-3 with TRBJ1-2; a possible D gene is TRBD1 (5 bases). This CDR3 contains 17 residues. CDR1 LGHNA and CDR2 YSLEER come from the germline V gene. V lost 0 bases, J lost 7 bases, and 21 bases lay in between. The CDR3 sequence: CASSQDSGRGAIGGYTF. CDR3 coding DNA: TGCGCCAGCAGCCAAGACTCGGGTAGGGGCGCGATAGGTGGCTACACCTTC.

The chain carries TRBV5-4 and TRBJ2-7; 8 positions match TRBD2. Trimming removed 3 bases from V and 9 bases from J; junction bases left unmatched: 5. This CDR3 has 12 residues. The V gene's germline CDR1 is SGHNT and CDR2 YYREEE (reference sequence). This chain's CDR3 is CASSSGGAGQYF. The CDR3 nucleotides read TGTGCCAGCAGCTCGGGGGGGGCGGGGCAGTACTTC.

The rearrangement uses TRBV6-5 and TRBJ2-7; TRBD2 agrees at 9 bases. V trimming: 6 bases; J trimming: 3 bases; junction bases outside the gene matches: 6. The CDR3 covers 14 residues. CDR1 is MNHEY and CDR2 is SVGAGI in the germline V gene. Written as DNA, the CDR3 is TGTGCCAGCAGCCAAGCGGGAGGACTCTACGAGCAGTACTTC. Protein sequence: CASSQAGGLYEQYF.

The CDR3 sequence is CASSQEHVSGNTIYF. DNA of the CDR3: TGCGCCAGCAGCCAAGAACACGTCTCTGGAAACACCATATATTTT. V gene TRBV4-1 combines with J gene TRBJ1-3, with no clear D. V lost 0 bases, J lost 0 bases, and 6 bases lay in between. This CDR3 region has 15 residues. Germline-derived CDR1 and CDR2 are MGHRA and YSYEKL.

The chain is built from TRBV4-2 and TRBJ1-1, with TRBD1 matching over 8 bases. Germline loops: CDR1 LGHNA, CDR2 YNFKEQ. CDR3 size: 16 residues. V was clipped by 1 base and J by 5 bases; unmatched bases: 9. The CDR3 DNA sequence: TGTGCCAGCAGCCAAGGGCAGGGGGCTGGGTCGACTGAAGCTTTCTTT. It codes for CASSQGQGAGSTEAFF.

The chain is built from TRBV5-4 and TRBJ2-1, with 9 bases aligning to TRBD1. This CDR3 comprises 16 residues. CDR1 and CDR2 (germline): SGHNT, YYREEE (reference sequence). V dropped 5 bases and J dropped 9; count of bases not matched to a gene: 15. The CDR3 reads CASSLISSDRGIEQFF. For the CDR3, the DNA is TGTGCCAGCAGTCTCATCTCCTCGGACAGGGGTATTGAGCAGTTCTTC.

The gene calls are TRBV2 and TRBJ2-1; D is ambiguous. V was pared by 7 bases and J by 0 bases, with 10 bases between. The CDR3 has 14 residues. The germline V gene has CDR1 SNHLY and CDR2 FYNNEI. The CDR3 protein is CASTRLVSYNEQFF. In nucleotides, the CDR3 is TGTGCCAGCACCCGACTCGTCTCCTACAATGAGCAGTTCTTC.

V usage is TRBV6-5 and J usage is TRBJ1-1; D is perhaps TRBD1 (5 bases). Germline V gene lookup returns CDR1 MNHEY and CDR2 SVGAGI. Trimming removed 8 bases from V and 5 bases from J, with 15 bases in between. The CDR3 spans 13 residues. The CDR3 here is CASRRQGWTEAFF. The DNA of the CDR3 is TGTGCCAGCCGCAGGCAGGGCTGGACTGAAGCTTTCTTT.

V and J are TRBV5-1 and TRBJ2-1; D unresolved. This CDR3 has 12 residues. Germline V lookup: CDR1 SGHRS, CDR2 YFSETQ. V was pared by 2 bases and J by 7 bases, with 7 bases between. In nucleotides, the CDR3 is TGCGCCAGCAGCTTCCCCGGGAATGAGCAGTTCTTC. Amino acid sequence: CASSFPGNEQFF. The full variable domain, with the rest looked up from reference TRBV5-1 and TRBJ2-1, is KAGVTQTPRYLIKTRGQQVTLSCSPISGHRSVSWYQQTPGQGLQFLFEYFSETQRNKGNFPGRFSGRQFSNSRSEMNVSTLELGDSALYLCASSFPGNEQFFGPGTRLTVL.

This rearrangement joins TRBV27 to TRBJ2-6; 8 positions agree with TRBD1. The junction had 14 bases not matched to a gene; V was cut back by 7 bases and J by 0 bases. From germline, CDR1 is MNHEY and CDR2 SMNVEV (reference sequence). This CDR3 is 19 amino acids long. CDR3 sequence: CASTSSLGQGSSGANVLTF. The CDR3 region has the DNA TGTGCCAGCACGTCTAGTCTAGGACAGGGTTCCTCTGGGGCCAACGTCCTGACTTTC.